The 9 T cell receptor beta chains listed next were all sequenced from one sample in a study of blood T cell repertoires in COVID-19. Libraries were prepared by immunoSEQ multiplex PCR; TCRdb keeps only in-frame clonotypes and omits some of them. The table records about 120,000 clones, about nine tenths of them present only once. What was sequenced was peripheral blood. Source of these receptors: a man aged 35-49 years with acute or convalescent COVID-19.

The chain links TRBV18 to TRBJ2-7; D perhaps matches TRBD1 (6 bases). The CDR3 has 13 residues. Germline V gene data show CDR1 as KGHSH and CDR2 as LQKENI. The V and J ends lost 4 bases and 2 bases respectively, with 9 bases between them. The CDR3 DNA reads as TGTGCCAGCTCACGGGACAAGACCTACGAGCAGTACTTC. Amino acids: CASSRDKTYEQYF.

This chain connects TRBV19 to TRBJ1-5; 8 nucleotides line up with TRBD1. Germline V gives CDR1 LNHDA, CDR2 SQIVND (reference sequence). With V trimmed by 8 bases and J by 9 bases, 12 bases remained unmatched. CDR3 length: 14 amino acids. The chain's CDR3 is CASVGTGIRRPQHF. Written as DNA, the CDR3 is TGTGCCAGTGTCGGGACAGGTATCAGGCGGCCCCAGCATTTT.

This chain uses TRBV6-5 with TRBJ2-7; 8 nucleotides match TRBD2. CDR1 MNHEY and CDR2 SVGAGI come from the germline V gene. V was pared by 6 bases and J by 4 bases, with 8 bases of the junction left unmatched. The CDR3 has 14 amino acids. CDR3 region: CASSPSGSRYEQYF. The CDR3 DNA is TGTGCCAGCAGCCCCAGCGGGAGTAGGTACGAGCAGTACTTC.

This clone was counted only a few times. J is TRBJ2-7 and V is TRBV6-6, with D possibly being TRBD1 (6 bases). V gave up 0 bases and J gave up 3 bases, with 9 bases separating them. Per germline, CDR1 MNHNY and CDR2 SVGAGI (reference sequence). The CDR3 runs 14 residues. The CDR3 protein is CASSYSDRNYEQYF. CDR3 DNA sequence: TGTGCCAGCAGTTACTCTGACAGGAACTACGAGCAGTACTTC.

CDR3 loop: CASSHLGVRSGNTIYF. In DNA, the CDR3 is TGTGCCAGCAGCCATTTAGGAGTTCGCTCTGGAAACACCATATATTTT. This chain links TRBV3-1 (or the pseudogene TRBV3-2) with TRBJ1-3; D remains ambiguous. This CDR3 is 16 amino acids long. V lost 3 bases and J 0 bases, leaving 12 bases between the germline ends. The germline gives CDR1 LGHDT, CDR2 YNNKEL (reference sequence).

The chain couples TRBV11-2 to TRBJ1-6, with D perhaps TRBD1 (6 bases). CDR3 length equals 16 residues. Germline V gene lookup returns CDR1 SGHAT and CDR2 FQNNGV. V gave up 5 bases and J gave up 5 bases, with 16 bases separating them. The CDR3 DNA is TGTGCCAGCAGCCGGCCCCGGGGACACGATAATTCACCCCTCCACTTT. Protein product: CASSRPRGHDNSPLHF.

V and J are TRBV4-1 and TRBJ2-2, with TRBD2 matching 8 bases. V shed 4 bases, J shed 2 bases, and the junction held 12 bases outside the gene matches. CDR1 and CDR2 from the germline V gene are MGHRA and YSYEKL. The CDR3 has 18 amino acids. CDR3 amino acids: CASSPLLASGFNTGELFF. The CDR3 DNA is TGCGCCAGCAGCCCTTTGTTGGCTAGCGGGTTCAACACCGGGGAGCTGTTTTTT.

V and J are TRBV19 and TRBJ2-2, with 10 bases lining up with TRBD2. Germline V CDR1 and CDR2: LNHDA, SQIVND (reference sequence). J was trimmed by 5 bases and V by 8 bases; bases with no gene match: 11. The CDR3 has 16 amino acids. This chain's CDR3 is CASYRPSGGMTGELFF. Written as DNA, the CDR3 is TGTGCCAGTTACCGCCCTAGCGGGGGTATGACCGGGGAGCTGTTTTTT.

This chain uses TRBV5-1 with TRBJ1-2; D is uncertain. CDR1 and CDR2 (germline): SGHRS, YFSETQ. CDR3 size: 14 residues. V was cut by 1 base and J by 3 bases, with 10 bases left in between. In DNA form, the CDR3 reads TGCGCCAGCAGCTTGAGTGGAGGATACTATGGCTACACCTTC. Its protein product is CASSLSGGYYGYTF.